The clone carrying this T cell receptor beta chain was recorded at least ten times. What it binds is not known. These data are taken from a study of metastatic and nonmetastatic thyroid tumors. Turning to the study itself: Comparative analysis of repertoires was undertaken across blood and tumor or nodule tissue obtained from malignant and benign thyroid patients. The study's findings and limits: Malignant tumors reportedly showed significantly higher TCR beta diversity than benign nodules in both blood and tumor.

Germline CDR1 LNHDA, CDR2 SQIVND (reference sequence). V was cut by 9 bases and J by 3 bases, with 21 bases left in between. The CDR3 spans 16 residues. Authors' analysis steps: The study's classifier, a distant-metastasis tool for papillary thyroid cancer, was built using CDR3 differences across clinicopathological groups. Using MiXCR, TCRdb reanalyzed the PCR reads. TCRdb's processing, not the authors' own work, is the source of the V and J calls. The sample has 22,000 or so clones; more than 20% are singletons. Treatment of any kind had been given to no patient before thyroid surgery. The chain employs TRBV19 and TRBJ1-5; weak D call: TRBD1 (6 bases). This sequence was found in a male donor with papillary thyroid cancer or a benign thyroid nodule (not recorded which). Some clones in this sample may be carry-over from other donors' samples. Sequencing used blood. CDR3 loop: CASQIGGFLNNQPQHF. In DNA, the CDR3 is TGTGCCAGCCAAATAGGGGGGTTTCTGAACAATCAGCCCCAGCATTTT. Full variable domain (missing parts from reference TRBV19 and TRBJ1-5): DGGITQSPKYLFRKEGQNVTLSCEQNLNHDAMYWYRQDPGQGLRLIYYSQIVNDFQKGDIAEGYSVSREKKESFPLTVTSAQKNPTAFYLCASQIGGFLNNQPQHFGDGTRLSIL.